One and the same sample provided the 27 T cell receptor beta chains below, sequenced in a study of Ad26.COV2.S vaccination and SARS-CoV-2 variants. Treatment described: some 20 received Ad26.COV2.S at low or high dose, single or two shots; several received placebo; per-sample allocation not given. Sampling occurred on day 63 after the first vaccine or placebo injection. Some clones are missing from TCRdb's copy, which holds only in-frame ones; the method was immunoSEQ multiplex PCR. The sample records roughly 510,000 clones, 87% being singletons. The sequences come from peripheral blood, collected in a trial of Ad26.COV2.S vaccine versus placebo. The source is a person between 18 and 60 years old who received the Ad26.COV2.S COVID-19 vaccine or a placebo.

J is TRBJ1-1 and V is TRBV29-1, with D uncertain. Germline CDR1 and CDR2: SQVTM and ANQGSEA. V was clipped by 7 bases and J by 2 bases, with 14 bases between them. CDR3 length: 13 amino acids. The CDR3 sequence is CSARPGINTEAFF. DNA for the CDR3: TGCAGCGCTCGTCCAGGTATAAACACTGAAGCTTTCTTT. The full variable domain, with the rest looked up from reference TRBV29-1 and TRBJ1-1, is SAVISQKPSRDICQRGTSLTIQCQVDSQVTMMFWYRQQPGQSLTLIATANQGSEATYESGFVIDKFPISRPNLTFSTLTVSNMSPEDSSIYLCSARPGINTEAFFGQGTRLTVV.

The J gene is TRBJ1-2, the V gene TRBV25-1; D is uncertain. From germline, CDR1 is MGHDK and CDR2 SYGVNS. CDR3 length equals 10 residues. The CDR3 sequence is CGELLDGYTF. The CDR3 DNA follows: TGTGGAGAACTTCTGGATGGCTACACCTTC.

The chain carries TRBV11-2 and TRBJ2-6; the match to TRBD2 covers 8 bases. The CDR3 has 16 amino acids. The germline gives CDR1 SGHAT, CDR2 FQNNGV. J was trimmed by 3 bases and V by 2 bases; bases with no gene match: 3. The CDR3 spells CASSLSGSGGANVLTF. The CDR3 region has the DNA TGTGCCAGCAGCTTAAGCGGGAGCGGTGGGGCCAACGTCCTGACTTTC.

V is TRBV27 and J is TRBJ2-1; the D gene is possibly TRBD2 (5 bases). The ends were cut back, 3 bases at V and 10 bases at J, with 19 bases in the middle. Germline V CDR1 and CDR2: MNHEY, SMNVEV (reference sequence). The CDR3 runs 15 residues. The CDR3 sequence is CASSFLLTDSAEQFF. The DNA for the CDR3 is TGTGCCAGCAGTTTCCTCCTAACGGACTCCGCGGAGCAGTTCTTC.

The CDR3 DNA sequence: TGCAGCGCCACCGGGAACTCCCGCTACACCTTC. The encoded protein is CSATGNSRYTF. This sequence joins TRBV29-1 and TRBJ1-2; the D is unclear. Trimming stripped 7 bases from V and 9 bases from J, with 15 bases between. This CDR3 is built from 11 residues. Per the germline V gene, CDR1 is SQVTM and CDR2 is ANQGSEA.

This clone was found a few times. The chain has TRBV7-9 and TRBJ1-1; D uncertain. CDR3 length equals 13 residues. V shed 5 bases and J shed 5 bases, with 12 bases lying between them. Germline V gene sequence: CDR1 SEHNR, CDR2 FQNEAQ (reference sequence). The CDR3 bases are TGTGCCAGCAGCCCCAGAGTTACAACTGAAGCTTTCTTT. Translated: CASSPRVTTEAFF.

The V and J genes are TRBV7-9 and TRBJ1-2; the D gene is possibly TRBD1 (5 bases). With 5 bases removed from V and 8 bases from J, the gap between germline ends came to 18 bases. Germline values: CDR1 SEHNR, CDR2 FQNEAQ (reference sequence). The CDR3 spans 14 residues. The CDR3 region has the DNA TGTGCCAGCAGCCCGGGCTCAGGGAAAGAGGGCTACACCTTC. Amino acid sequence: CASSPGSGKEGYTF.

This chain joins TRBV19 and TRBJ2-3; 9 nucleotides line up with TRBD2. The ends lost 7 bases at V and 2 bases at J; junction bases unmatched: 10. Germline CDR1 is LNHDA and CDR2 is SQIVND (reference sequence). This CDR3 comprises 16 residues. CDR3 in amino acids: CASKTLAGGATDTQYF. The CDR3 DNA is TGTGCCAGTAAAACGCTGGCGGGAGGGGCCACAGATACGCAGTATTTT. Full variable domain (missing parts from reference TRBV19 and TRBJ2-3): DGGITQSPKYLFRKEGQNVTLSCEQNLNHDAMYWYRQDPGQGLRLIYYSQIVNDFQKGDIAEGYSVSREKKESFPLTVTSAQKNPTAFYLCASKTLAGGATDTQYFGPGTRLTVL.

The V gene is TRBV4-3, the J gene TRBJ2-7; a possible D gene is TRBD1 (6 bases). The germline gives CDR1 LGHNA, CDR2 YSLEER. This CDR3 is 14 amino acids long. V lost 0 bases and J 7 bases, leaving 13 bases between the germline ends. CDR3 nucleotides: TGCGCCAGCAGCCAAGAAACAGGGCCCAGGGAGCAGTACTTC. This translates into CASSQETGPREQYF.

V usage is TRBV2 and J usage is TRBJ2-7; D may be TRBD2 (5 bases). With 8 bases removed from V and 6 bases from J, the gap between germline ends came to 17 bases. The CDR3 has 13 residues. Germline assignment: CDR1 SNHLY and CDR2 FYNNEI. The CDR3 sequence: CASSVGLSLEQYF. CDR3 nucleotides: TGTGCCAGCTCGGTCGGACTTTCCCTCGAGCAGTACTTC. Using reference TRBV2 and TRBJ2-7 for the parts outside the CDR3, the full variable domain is EPEVTQTPSHQVTQMGQEVILRCVPISNHLYFYWYRQILGQKVEFLVSFYNNEISEKSEIFDDQFSVERPDGSNFTLKIRSTKLEDSAMYFCASSVGLSLEQYFGPGTRLTVT.

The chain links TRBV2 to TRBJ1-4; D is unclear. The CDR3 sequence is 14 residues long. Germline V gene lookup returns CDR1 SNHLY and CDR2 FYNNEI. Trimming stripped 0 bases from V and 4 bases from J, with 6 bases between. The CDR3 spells CASSEALSNEKLFF. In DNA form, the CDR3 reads TGTGCCAGCAGTGAAGCGCTCAGTAATGAAAAACTGTTTTTT.

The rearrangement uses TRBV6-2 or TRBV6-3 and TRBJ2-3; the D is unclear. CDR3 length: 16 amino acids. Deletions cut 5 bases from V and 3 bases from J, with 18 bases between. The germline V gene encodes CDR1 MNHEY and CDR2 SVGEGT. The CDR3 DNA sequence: TGTGCCAGCAGTCACGGTGTCAGAGCACTAACAGATACGCAGTATTTT. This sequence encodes CASSHGVRALTDTQYF.

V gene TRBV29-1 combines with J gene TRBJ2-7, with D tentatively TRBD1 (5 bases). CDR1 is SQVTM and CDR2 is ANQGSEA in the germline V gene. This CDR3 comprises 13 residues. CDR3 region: CSAKGLSSYEQYF. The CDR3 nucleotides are TGCAGTGCCAAGGGGTTGAGCTCCTACGAGCAGTACTTC.

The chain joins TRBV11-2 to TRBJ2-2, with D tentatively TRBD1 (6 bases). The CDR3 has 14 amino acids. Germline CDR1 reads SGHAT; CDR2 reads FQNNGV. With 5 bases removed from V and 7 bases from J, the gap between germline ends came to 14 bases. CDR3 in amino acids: CASSIRGTGGELFF. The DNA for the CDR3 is TGTGCCAGCAGCATCAGGGGCACCGGCGGGGAGCTGTTTTTT.

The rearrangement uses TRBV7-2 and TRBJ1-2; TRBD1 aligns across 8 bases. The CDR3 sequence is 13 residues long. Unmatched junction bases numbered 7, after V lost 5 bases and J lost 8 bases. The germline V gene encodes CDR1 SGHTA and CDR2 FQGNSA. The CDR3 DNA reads TGTGCCAGCAGCAAGGACAGGGTGGCCGGCTACACCTTC. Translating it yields CASSKDRVAGYTF.

CDR3 region: CASSVIRGGTEAFF. The CDR3 DNA reads TGTGCCAGCAGTGTTATACGGGGAGGGACTGAAGCTTTCTTT. The V call is TRBV2, the J call TRBJ1-1; D is undetermined. The CDR3 covers 14 residues. The V gene's germline CDR1 is SNHLY and CDR2 FYNNEI. Trimming cost V 4 bases and J 5 bases, with 14 bases left between them.

CDR3 coding DNA: TGTGCCAGCAGTGGACAGGGGGCGAAAAACACCATATATTTT. Protein sequence: CASSGQGAKNTIYF. The chain carries TRBV2 and TRBJ1-3, with 10 bases fitting TRBD1. V was pared by 4 bases and J by 6 bases, with 3 bases of the junction left unmatched. Germline CDR1 reads SNHLY; CDR2 reads FYNNEI. This CDR3 is built from 14 residues.

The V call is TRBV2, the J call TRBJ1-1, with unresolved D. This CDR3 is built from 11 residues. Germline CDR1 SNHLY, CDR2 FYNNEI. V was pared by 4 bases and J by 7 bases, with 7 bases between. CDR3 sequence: CASSVLYEAFF. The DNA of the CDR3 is TGTGCCAGCAGTGTGCTCTATGAAGCTTTCTTT.

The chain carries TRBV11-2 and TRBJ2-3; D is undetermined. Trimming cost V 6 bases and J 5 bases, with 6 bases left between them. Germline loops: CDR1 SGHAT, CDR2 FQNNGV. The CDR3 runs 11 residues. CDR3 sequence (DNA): TGTGCCAGCAGTCCGGGAGATACGCAGTATTTT. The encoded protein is CASSPGDTQYF. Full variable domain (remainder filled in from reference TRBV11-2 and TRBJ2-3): EAGVAQSPRYKIIEKRQSVAFWCNPISGHATLYWYQQILGQGPKLLIQFQNNGVVDDSQLPKDRFSAERLKGVDSTLKIQPAKLEDSAVYLCASSPGDTQYFGPGTRLTVL.

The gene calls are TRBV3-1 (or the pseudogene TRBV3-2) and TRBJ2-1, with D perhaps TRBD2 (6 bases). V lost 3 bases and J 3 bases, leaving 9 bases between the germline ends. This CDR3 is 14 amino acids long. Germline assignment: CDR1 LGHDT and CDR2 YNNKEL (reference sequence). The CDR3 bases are TGTGCCAGCAGCCAGGTGGGGGGCTACAATGAGCAGTTCTTC. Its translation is CASSQVGGYNEQFF.

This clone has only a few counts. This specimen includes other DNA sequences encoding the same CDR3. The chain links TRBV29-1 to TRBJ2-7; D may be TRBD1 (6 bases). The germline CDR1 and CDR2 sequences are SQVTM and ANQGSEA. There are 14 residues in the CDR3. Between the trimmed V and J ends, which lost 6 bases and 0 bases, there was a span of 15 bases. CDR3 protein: CSVEVGAGSYEQYF. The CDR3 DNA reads TGCAGCGTCGAGGTGGGGGCTGGCTCCTACGAGCAGTACTTC.

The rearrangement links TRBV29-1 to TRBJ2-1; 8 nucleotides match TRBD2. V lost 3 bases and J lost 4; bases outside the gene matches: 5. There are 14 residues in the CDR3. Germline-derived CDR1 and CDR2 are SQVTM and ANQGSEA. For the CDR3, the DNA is TGCAGCGTTGACCTTAGCGGGATATACAATGAGCAGTTCTTC. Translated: CSVDLSGIYNEQFF.

CDR3 sequence reads: CASSSPGTSGYNEQFF. The CDR3, as DNA: TGTGCCAGCAGCAGCCCAGGGACTAGCGGATACAATGAGCAGTTCTTC. The chain couples TRBV6-2 or TRBV6-3 to TRBJ2-1; 11 bases line up with TRBD2. Germline CDR1 and CDR2: MNHEY and SVGEGT. The CDR3 sequence is 16 residues long. Trimming took 6 bases from V and 4 from J; bases not matched to a gene: 8.

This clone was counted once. The CDR3 DNA reads as TGTGCCAGCTCACCATACCGGCGTGAAAAACTGTTTTTT. It translates to CASSPYRREKLFF. The rearrangement links TRBV18 to TRBJ1-4, with D uncertain. This CDR3 has 13 amino acids. Germline CDR1 and CDR2: KGHSH and LQKENI. V was shortened by 2 bases and J by 7 bases, with 8 bases between the two germline ends. Combining the CDR3 with reference TRBV18 and TRBJ1-4 gives the whole variable domain NAGVMQNPRHLVRRRGQEARLRCSPMKGHSHVYWYRQLPEEGLKFMVYLQKENIIDESGMPKERFSAEFPKEGPSILRIQQVVRGDSAAYFCASSPYRREKLFFGSGTQLSVL.

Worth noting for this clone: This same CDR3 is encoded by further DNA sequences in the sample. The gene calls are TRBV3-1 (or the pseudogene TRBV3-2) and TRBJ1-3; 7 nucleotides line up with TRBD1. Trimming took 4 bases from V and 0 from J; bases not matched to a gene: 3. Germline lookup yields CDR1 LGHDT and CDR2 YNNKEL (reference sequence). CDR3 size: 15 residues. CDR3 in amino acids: CASSPGQSSGNTIYF. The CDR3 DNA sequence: TGTGCCAGCAGCCCGGGACAGAGCTCTGGAAACACCATATATTTT.

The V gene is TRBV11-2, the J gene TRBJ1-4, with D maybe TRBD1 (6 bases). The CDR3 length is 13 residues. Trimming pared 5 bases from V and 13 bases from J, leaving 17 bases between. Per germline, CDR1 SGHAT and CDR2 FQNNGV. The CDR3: CASSNVGQVRLFF. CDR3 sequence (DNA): TGTGCCAGCAGCAATGTGGGACAAGTCAGACTGTTTTTT.

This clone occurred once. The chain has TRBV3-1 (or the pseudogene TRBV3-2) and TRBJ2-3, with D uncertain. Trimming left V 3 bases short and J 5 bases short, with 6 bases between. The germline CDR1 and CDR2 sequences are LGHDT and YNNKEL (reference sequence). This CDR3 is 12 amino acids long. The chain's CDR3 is CASSQSGDTQYF. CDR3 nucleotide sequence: TGTGCCAGCAGCCAGAGTGGAGATACGCAGTATTTT.